This TCR beta chain derives from a study of CXCR3-negative and CXCR3-positive naive CD8 T cells. It was by 5' RACE with UMI labels that the TRB cDNA libraries were prepared. TCRdb re-called the 5' RACE reads; one entry per CDR3 protein, DNA not given. The repertoire table contains approximately 37,000 distinct CDR3 sequences. Germline V CDR1 and CDR2: LNHNV, YYDKDF (reference sequence). The CDR3 has 16 residues. This chain joins TRBV15 and TRBJ1-1; TCRdb's D call, TRBD1, is unchecked because there is no DNA. Sequenced sample: memory CD8+ T cells from blood. This clonotype was obtained from a human donor in good health. Some clones in this sample may be carry-over from other donors' samples. CDR3 loop: CATSNRPGVSNTEAFF.